These 20 T cell receptor beta chains were sequenced from one sample in a study of cytomegalovirus exposure and HLA in healthy donors. TCRdb's table, derived via immunoSEQ multiplex PCR, lists solely in-frame clones and lacks some. The table includes 200,000 to 300,000 clones, 80% to 95% detected once. Sequenced material: PBMCs. These receptors all stem from a woman aged 30 to 39 in good health and CMV-seronegative.

This rearrangement joins TRBV6-1 to TRBJ1-5; weak D call: TRBD1 (6 bases). Per germline, CDR1 MNHNS and CDR2 SASEGT. The V end was cut by 0 bases, the J end by 14 bases, with 20 bases between. The length of the CDR3 is 15 residues. The chain's CDR3 is CASSEASRGSAQKHF. The CDR3, as DNA: TGTGCCAGCAGTGAAGCATCCAGGGGATCAGCCCAGAAGCATTTT.

The chain links TRBV6-5 to TRBJ2-1, with a possible D match to TRBD2 (6 bases). Germline V gene sequence: CDR1 MNHEY, CDR2 SVGAGI. V lost 0 bases and J 6 bases, leaving 12 bases between the germline ends. The CDR3 spans 15 residues. The CDR3, as DNA: TGTGCCAGCAGTTACTCGCCGCTAGCGCCCAATGAGCAGTTCTTC. It yields the protein CASSYSPLAPNEQFF.

A single count supports this clone. The chain links TRBV27 to TRBJ2-5, with D uncertain. Germline assignment: CDR1 MNHEY and CDR2 SMNVEV (reference sequence). This CDR3 has 16 amino acids. V was trimmed by 3 bases and J by 7 bases, leaving 21 bases between them. CDR3 nucleotides: TGTGCCAGCAGTTTTGCCTTGGGGTTTCGGCCAGGGACCCAGTACTTC. Translated: CASSFALGFRPGTQYF.

The rearrangement uses TRBV6-5 and TRBJ2-1; D is possibly TRBD2 (6 bases). Trimming removed 8 bases at V and 8 bases at J, with 22 bases between. Germline-derived CDR1 and CDR2 are MNHEY and SVGAGI. There are 15 residues in the CDR3. CDR3 protein: CASGPWLASRDEQFF. In DNA form, the CDR3 reads TGTGCCAGCGGACCTTGGCTAGCGAGCCGCGATGAGCAGTTCTTC.

The genes are TRBV6-5 and TRBJ1-2, with D maybe TRBD1 (6 bases). This CDR3 region has 14 residues. Trimming left V 6 bases short and J 7 bases short, with 18 bases between. Germline CDR1 and CDR2: MNHEY and SVGAGI. CDR3 nucleotides: TGTGCCAGCAGCCCGCGGCAGGGGCCGAGTGGCTACACCTTC. Translating it yields CASSPRQGPSGYTF.

The chain combines TRBV28 with TRBJ2-7; D call uncertain. The germline CDR1 and CDR2 sequences are MDHEN and SYDVKM. The CDR3 has 12 residues. The V gene lost 6 bases and the J gene lost 4 bases, with 10 bases spanning the gap. CDR3 sequence: CASRVANYEQYF. The DNA for the CDR3 is TGTGCCAGCAGGGTGGCGAATTACGAGCAGTACTTC. Full variable domain (rest looked up from reference TRBV28 and TRBJ2-7): DVKVTQSSRYLVKRTGEKVFLECVQDMDHENMFWYRQDPGLGLRLIYFSYDVKMKEKGDIPEGYSVSREKKERFSLILESASTNQTSMYLCASRVANYEQYFGPGTRLTVT.

The chain has TRBV5-6 and TRBJ2-5; 12 bases map to TRBD2. Germline CDR1 and CDR2: SGHDT and YYEEEE. This CDR3 comprises 17 residues. V lost 2 bases and J lost 4; bases outside the gene matches: 9. The CDR3 region has the DNA TGTGCCAGCAGCTTACGACTGCTAGCGGGGGGGACAGAGACCCAGTACTTC. Translated: CASSLRLLAGGTETQYF.

V usage is TRBV7-2 and J usage is TRBJ1-4, with D uncertain. Germline loops: CDR1 SGHTA, CDR2 FQGNSA. Trimming removed 2 bases at V and 7 bases at J, with 11 bases between. The CDR3 length is 14 residues. DNA of the CDR3: TGTGCCAGCAGCTTATGGGCCGGGAGTGAAAAACTGTTTTTT. Its translation: CASSLWAGSEKLFF.

This chain joins TRBV6-5 and TRBJ2-6; the D is unclear. The CDR3 runs 13 residues. Trimming pared 6 bases from V and 4 bases from J, leaving 7 bases between. Germline lookup yields CDR1 MNHEY and CDR2 SVGAGI. CDR3 amino acids: CASSWRGANVLTF. In DNA form, the CDR3 reads TGTGCCAGCAGCTGGCGGGGGGCCAACGTCCTGACTTTC.

The genes are TRBV21-1 and TRBJ2-1; the DNA was not used to check the table's D call, TRBD2. TRBV21-1 is marked as a pseudogene. The CDR3 has 17 amino acids. The CDR3 protein is CASSDYRLAGRINEQFF. The CDR3 DNA reads as TGTGCCAGCAGCGATTATAGACTAGCGGGGAGGATCAATGAGCAGTTCTTC.

The chain combines TRBV9 with TRBJ2-3; 7 bases line up with TRBD1. Germline CDR1 reads SGDLS; CDR2 reads YYNGEE. This CDR3 region has 14 residues. Trimming at V came to 4 bases and at J to 1 base, leaving 3 bases not matched to a gene. The CDR3 spells CASSLGQGTDTQYF. The CDR3 DNA reads as TGTGCCAGCAGCCTAGGACAGGGCACAGATACGCAGTATTTT.

The sample holds a few counts of this clone. The V call is TRBV2, the J call TRBJ1-2; 10 positions match TRBD1. The CDR3 loop spans 16 amino acids. V dropped 7 bases and J dropped 3; count of bases not matched to a gene: 11. Germline V CDR1 and CDR2: SNHLY, FYNNEI. The CDR3 nucleotides read TGTGCCAGCACTCAAGAGTCGGGACAGGGGTACTATGGCTACACCTTC. It yields the protein CASTQESGQGYYGYTF.

The chain is built from TRBV27 and TRBJ2-6; 8 bases are shared with TRBD1. This CDR3 spans 17 amino acids. V was pared by 4 bases and J by 0 bases, with 5 bases of the junction left unmatched. Germline V lookup: CDR1 MNHEY, CDR2 SMNVEV (reference sequence). Here the CDR3 DNA reads TGTGCCAGCAGTTATACAGGGGGGAACTCTGGGGCCAACGTCCTGACTTTC. Translating gives CASSYTGGNSGANVLTF.

The chain combines TRBV5-4 with TRBJ2-7; 9 bases align to TRBD2. This CDR3 contains 17 residues. The germline V gene encodes CDR1 SGHNT and CDR2 YYREEE (reference sequence). The trim removed 2 bases at V and 6 bases at J, leaving 15 bases unmatched. The chain's CDR3 is CASSLPSGMLPEGEQYF. CDR3 bases: TGTGCCAGCAGCTTACCTAGCGGGATGCTCCCTGAGGGCGAGCAGTACTTC.

The chain employs TRBV25-1 and TRBJ2-1, with no clear D. Germline V gene data show CDR1 as MGHDK and CDR2 as SYGVNS. The CDR3 runs to 13 residues. Trimming left V 1 base short and J 5 bases short, with 6 bases between. CDR3 sequence (DNA): TGTGCCAGCAGTGAATTCTCTAACAATGAGCAGTTCTTC. It encodes CASSEFSNNEQFF. The complete variable domain, with remaining parts taken from reference TRBV25-1 and TRBJ2-1, reads EADIYQTPRYLVIGTGKKITLECSQTMGHDKMYWYQQDPGMELHLIHYSYGVNSTEKGDLSSESTVSRIRTEHFPLTLESARPSHTSQYLCASSEFSNNEQFFGPGTRLTVL.

This chain uses TRBV6-1 with TRBJ1-2, with 7 positions matching TRBD1. Germline CDR1 reads MNHNS; CDR2 reads SASEGT. Trimming removed 0 bases from V and 4 bases from J; junction bases left unmatched: 14. The CDR3 is 18 residues long. Written as DNA, the CDR3 is TGTGCCAGCAGTGAAGCGTGGGACAGCCGTCTTGGTGGCTATGGCTACACCTTC. It codes for CASSEAWDSRLGGYGYTF.

This clone appeared a few times. The V and J genes are TRBV11-2 and TRBJ2-7; no reliable D call. Trimming took 1 base from V and 6 from J, leaving 7 bases between them. This CDR3 has 12 amino acids. Germline V gene lookup returns CDR1 SGHAT and CDR2 FQNNGV. The CDR3 is CASSLVKVEQYF. DNA of the CDR3: TGTGCCAGCAGCTTAGTTAAGGTCGAGCAGTACTTC.

This chain links TRBV19 with TRBJ1-5; TRBD1 agrees at 8 bases. Per germline, CDR1 LNHDA and CDR2 SQIVND (reference sequence). V shed 5 bases and J 10 bases; nucleotides not matched to a gene: 10. The CDR3 length is 14 residues. CDR3 amino acids: CASSPTDRVGPQHF. The DNA for the CDR3 is TGTGCCAGTAGTCCAACGGACAGGGTTGGCCCCCAGCATTTT.

The chain employs TRBV25-1 and TRBJ1-1; no clear D. This CDR3 spans 14 amino acids. V was cut by 8 bases and J by 4 bases, with 17 bases left in between. Looked up from germline, CDR1 is MGHDK and CDR2 is SYGVNS. The CDR3 protein is CASRRSTAATEAFF. The CDR3 region has the DNA TGTGCCAGCCGAAGATCAACGGCTGCCACTGAAGCTTTCTTT.

This chain joins TRBV11-2 and TRBJ2-7; D is perhaps TRBD1 (5 bases). V gave up 0 bases and J gave up 5 bases, with 14 bases separating them. Germline assignment: CDR1 SGHAT and CDR2 FQNNGV. This CDR3 is 15 amino acids long. CDR3 region: CASSLDRGRVHEQYF. The CDR3 DNA sequence: TGTGCCAGCAGCTTAGATAGGGGCAGGGTCCACGAGCAGTACTTC.